The 31 T cell receptor beta chains below all came from one sample that was sequenced in a study of spatial heterogeneity in lung cancer. TCRdb ran MiXCR on the 5' RACE reads and lists one entry per CDR3 protein. The sample has approximately 44,000 distinct CDR3 sequences, roughly an eighth seen once. The time point is: sample taken at primary tumor resection. Without sorting, whole RNA was sequenced from tumor, nontumor lung or frozen PBMC. The input for sequencing was PBMCs, taken at surgery. The receptors here all came from a male donor with early-stage non-small cell lung cancer.

This clonotype was observed a few times. The chain is built from TRBV11-3 and TRBJ1-1; possibly TRBD1 for D (5 bases). V lost 2 bases to trimming and J lost 5 bases, with 12 bases between them. The germline V gene encodes CDR1 SGHNT and CDR2 YENEEA. This CDR3 is 14 amino acids long. The CDR3 coding sequence is TGTGCCAGCAGCTTATCTTCCGGGACTACTGAAGCTTTCTTT. This sequence encodes CASSLSSGTTEAFF.

This clonotype was seen at least ten times. The V call is TRBV20-1, the J call TRBJ2-7; TRBD2 aligns across 9 bases. In germline, CDR1 is DFQATT, CDR2 SNEGSKA (reference sequence). This CDR3 region has 15 residues. V was pared by 5 bases and J by 3 bases, with 11 bases of the junction left unmatched. CDR3 protein: CSAPLPLSGSYEQYF. The CDR3 nucleotides read TGCAGTGCTCCGCTACCCCTTAGCGGGAGCTACGAGCAGTACTTC.

This clonotype was seen at least ten times. V usage is TRBV5-1 and J usage is TRBJ2-3; D gene uncertain. Germline V gene lookup returns CDR1 SGHRS and CDR2 YFSETQ. Trimming stripped 4 bases from V and 0 bases from J, with 12 bases between. This CDR3 has 15 residues. CDR3 amino acids: CASSPRRTSTDTQYF. The CDR3 nucleotides read TGCGCCAGCAGCCCCCGGCGGACGAGCACAGATACGCAGTATTTT.

This clonotype was seen more than once but under ten times. The V and J genes are TRBV5-6 and TRBJ2-3, with TRBD2 identical over 8 bases. CDR1 SGHDT and CDR2 YYEEEE come from the germline V gene. V shed 0 bases and J 1 base; nucleotides not matched to a gene: 4. This CDR3 spans 16 amino acids. DNA for the CDR3: TGTGCCAGCAGCTTGGGTAGCGGGGCGGGCACAGATACGCAGTATTTT. Residues: CASSLGSGAGTDTQYF.

This clonotype was counted ten times or more. The V and J genes are TRBV6-6 and TRBJ1-6; D uncertain. The CDR3 sequence is 14 residues long. V was pared by 2 bases and J by 10 bases, with 12 bases between. Germline values: CDR1 MNHNY, CDR2 SVGAGI (reference sequence). The CDR3 reads CASSYEKRRSPLHF. As DNA, the CDR3 is TGTGCCAGCAGTTACGAGAAACGGAGATCACCCCTCCACTTT.

The sample holds a few counts of this clonotype. This sequence joins TRBV18 and TRBJ2-1; 7 positions agree with TRBD1. CDR1 and CDR2 (germline): KGHSH, LQKENI. V lost 3 bases, J lost 4 bases, and 6 bases stayed unmatched. The CDR3 consists of 15 residues. The CDR3 nucleotides are TGTGCCAGCTCACCTCCAGGACAGGTATACAATGAGCAGTTCTTC. Its translation: CASSPPGQVYNEQFF.

This clonotype was seen a handful of times. Sequence at one end of the junction differs from germline and may be a read error. The chain has TRBV3-1 and TRBJ1-5, with no clear D. Germline CDR1 is LGHDT and CDR2 is YNNKEL (reference sequence). This CDR3 comprises 14 residues. CDR3: CASSQGRRDQPQHF. CDR3 DNA: TGTGCCAGCAGTCAAGGCAGGCGGGATCAGCCCCAGCATTTT.

This clonotype was observed at least ten times. The chain carries TRBV4-3 and TRBJ2-2; D possibly uses TRBD1 or TRBD2 (5 bases each). Trimming cost V 4 bases and J 1 base, with 13 bases left between them. CDR3 size: 16 residues. Germline lookup yields CDR1 LGHNA and CDR2 YSLEER. The CDR3 nucleotides are TGCGCCAGCAGCCCGGGACCGCGAGTGAACACCGGGGAGCTGTTTTTT. Residues: CASSPGPRVNTGELFF.

In this sample, this clonotype turned up many times. J is TRBJ1-2 and V is TRBV6-2 or TRBV6-3, with D unresolved. V was cut by 6 bases and J by 5 bases, with 10 bases left in between. The CDR3 loop spans 12 amino acids. The V gene's germline CDR1 is MNHEY and CDR2 SVGEGT. The CDR3 loop reads CASSHAHYGYTF. CDR3 sequence (DNA): TGTGCCAGCAGCCATGCGCATTATGGCTACACCTTC.

The chain uses TRBV14 and TRBJ2-1, with TRBD1 identical over 11 bases. CDR1 and CDR2 from the germline V gene are SGHDN and FVKESK. CDR3 length: 16 amino acids. Trimming took 4 bases from V and 8 from J; bases not matched to a gene: 10. In DNA, the CDR3 is TGTGCCAGCAGCCTCTGGGGACAGGGGGGACACGATGAGCAGTTCTTC. Residues: CASSLWGQGGHDEQFF.

This clonotype showed up just a few times. CDR3 loop: CASSVRDYGYTF. The CDR3 nucleotides are TGTGCCAGCAGTGTCAGGGACTATGGCTACACCTTC. V is TRBV2 and J is TRBJ1-2; tentative D call: TRBD1 (5 bases). The ends were cut back, 4 bases at V and 3 bases at J, with 6 bases in the middle. The germline V gene has CDR1 SNHLY and CDR2 FYNNEI. This CDR3 is built from 12 residues.

This sequence joins TRBV29-1 and TRBJ2-5, with D perhaps TRBD1 or TRBD2 (5 bases each). V was pared by 6 bases and J by 0 bases, with 11 bases between. Germline loops: CDR1 SQVTM, CDR2 ANQGSEA. CDR3 size: 13 residues. CDR3 sequence: CSVRGTYQETQYF. The CDR3 DNA is TGCAGCGTGAGAGGGACCTACCAAGAGACCCAGTACTTC.

The gene calls are TRBV7-2 and TRBJ2-5, with no clear D. V was clipped by 5 bases and J by 0 bases, with 4 bases between them. The CDR3 length is 12 residues. Germline CDR1 SGHTA, CDR2 FQGNSA. The CDR3 DNA reads as TGTGCCAGCAGCGTAAACCAAGAGACCCAGTACTTC. Its protein product is CASSVNQETQYF.

The CDR3 DNA reads TGTGCCAGCAGTTCCGGGACTAGCTATCCCTGGGCAGATACGCAGTATTTT. Residues: CASSSGTSYPWADTQYF. V gene TRBV27 combines with J gene TRBJ2-3; 9 bases line up with TRBD2. Per germline, CDR1 MNHEY and CDR2 SMNVEV (reference sequence). V lost 4 bases to trimming and J lost 4 bases; unmatched junction nucleotides: 12. The CDR3 totals 17 residues.

The chain combines TRBV7-9 with TRBJ2-3; possibly TRBD2 for D (6 bases). Germline-derived CDR1 and CDR2 are SEHNR and FQNEAQ (reference sequence). The V end was cut by 6 bases, the J end by 2 bases, with 15 bases between. The CDR3 runs 15 residues. The CDR3: CASRPGRAATDTQYF. The CDR3 DNA follows: TGTGCCAGCAGACCCGGGAGAGCCGCCACAGATACGCAGTATTTT.

This clonotype was seen repeatedly, ten times or more. This chain uses TRBV30 with TRBJ2-2; D is ambiguous. The CDR3 totals 13 residues. The V gene lost 0 bases and the J gene lost 10 bases, with 12 bases spanning the gap. Germline values: CDR1 GTSNPN, CDR2 SVGIG (reference sequence). CDR3 residues: CAWSVISQLELFF. The CDR3 region has the DNA TGTGCCTGGAGTGTAATAAGTCAGCTGGAGCTGTTTTTT.

This chain uses TRBV7-9 with TRBJ1-5; TRBD1 might be the D (5 bases). CDR1 is SEHNR, CDR2 FQNEAQ, per germline (reference sequence). The CDR3 consists of 17 residues. Between the trimmed V and J ends, which lost 3 bases and 7 bases, there was a span of 22 bases. DNA for the CDR3: TGTGCCAGCAGCTTGGGGCCATCGGGAGGGGCTGGCCAGCCCCAGCATTTT. Translation gives CASSLGPSGGAGQPQHF.

This clonotype was seen ten or more times. This chain links TRBV5-1 with TRBJ2-1; no reliable D call. V lost 0 bases and J 6 bases, leaving 10 bases between the germline ends. Germline loops: CDR1 SGHRS, CDR2 YFSETQ. This CDR3 is 14 amino acids long. CDR3 nucleotide sequence: TGCGCCAGCAGCTTGGGAGTCTCCCCCAATGAGCAGTTCTTC. This translates into CASSLGVSPNEQFF.

This clonotype was recorded many times. J is TRBJ2-4 and V is TRBV18, with D tentatively TRBD2 (6 bases). The CDR3 sequence is 12 residues long. Germline loops: CDR1 KGHSH, CDR2 LQKENI. Trimming took 6 bases from V and 8 from J, leaving 11 bases between them. The CDR3 DNA follows: TGTGCCAGCTCCACGGGGACTTACATTCAGTACTTC. It is translated as CASSTGTYIQYF.

The chain employs TRBV25-1 and TRBJ1-1; a possible D gene is TRBD1 (6 bases). Germline values: CDR1 MGHDK, CDR2 SYGVNS. The CDR3 runs to 15 residues. With 3 bases removed from V and 3 bases from J, the gap between germline ends came to 14 bases. In DNA form, the CDR3 reads TGTGCCAGCAGTGAGGGGGGGGCTATGGACACTGAAGCTTTCTTT. This gives the protein CASSEGGAMDTEAFF.

This clonotype was observed a handful of times. This chain links TRBV4-1 with TRBJ1-1, with D possibly TRBD1 on 6 matching bases. Germline V CDR1 and CDR2: MGHRA, YSYEKL. Trimming left V 4 bases short and J 6 bases short, with 18 bases between. The CDR3 contains 15 residues. CDR3 residues: CASSPHATGMAEAFF. The CDR3 region has the DNA TGCGCCAGCAGCCCCCACGCCACAGGGATGGCTGAAGCTTTCTTT.

This clonotype occurred a few times. V and J are TRBV5-1 and TRBJ2-2; D possibly matches TRBD1 or TRBD2 (5 bases each). V was trimmed by 0 bases and J by 2 bases, leaving 11 bases between them. Germline CDR1 and CDR2: SGHRS and YFSETQ. The CDR3 extends over 16 amino acids. DNA for the CDR3: TGCGCCAGCAGCTTGGACGGGGCGAGAAACACCGGGGAGCTGTTTTTT. Its translation: CASSLDGARNTGELFF.

By share, this clonotype counts as hyperexpanded. V usage is TRBV29-1 and J usage is TRBJ2-7; TRBD2 agrees at 7 bases. CDR1 SQVTM and CDR2 ANQGSEA come from the germline V gene. The trim removed 3 bases at V and 2 bases at J, leaving 4 bases unmatched. This CDR3 is built from 13 residues. The CDR3 loop is CSVEGGTTYEQYF. The CDR3 nucleotides read TGCAGCGTTGAGGGAGGGACTACCTACGAGCAGTACTTC.

This clonotype appeared a few times. The CDR3 DNA sequence: TGCAGCGTTGATTCCCGGACTAACACAGATACGCAGTATTTT. This encodes CSVDSRTNTDTQYF. V and J are TRBV29-1 and TRBJ2-3, with a weak D call TRBD2 (6 bases). This CDR3 is 14 amino acids long. CDR1 and CDR2 from the germline V gene are SQVTM and ANQGSEA. Deletions cut 3 bases from V and 2 bases from J, with 12 bases between.

The rearrangement links TRBV15 to TRBJ2-2; the match to TRBD1 covers 11 bases. The CDR3 covers 16 residues. V shed 3 bases and J 3 bases; nucleotides not matched to a gene: 3. Germline CDR1 LNHNV, CDR2 YYDKDF (reference sequence). Here the CDR3 DNA reads TGTGCCACCAGCAGGGACAGGGGGCTCCACACCGGGGAGCTGTTTTTT. Protein sequence: CATSRDRGLHTGELFF.

The gene calls are TRBV7-2 and TRBJ1-2; 11 bases match TRBD1. V trimming: 4 bases; J trimming: 4 bases; junction bases outside the gene matches: 2. The CDR3 length is 14 residues. Germline values: CDR1 SGHTA, CDR2 FQGNSA. CDR3 nucleotides: TGTGCCAGCAGCTGGGACAGGGGGACCTATGGCTACACCTTC. This sequence encodes CASSWDRGTYGYTF.

This clonotype has more than one count but fewer than ten. The V gene is TRBV15, the J gene TRBJ1-1; perhaps TRBD1 as D (6 bases). CDR3 size: 15 residues. Trimming took 0 bases from V and 4 from J, leaving 12 bases between them. Germline V gene lookup returns CDR1 LNHNV and CDR2 YYDKDF (reference sequence). CDR3 amino acids: CATSRDNRASTEAFF. CDR3 coding DNA: TGTGCCACCAGCAGAGATAACAGGGCGAGCACTGAAGCTTTCTTT.

This chain joins TRBV11-2 and TRBJ1-1; D possibly corresponds to TRBD1 (6 bases). Germline V gene sequence: CDR1 SGHAT, CDR2 FQNNGV. The CDR3 has 15 amino acids. Trimming took 1 base from V and 4 from J, leaving 13 bases between them. The CDR3 protein is CASSLGQAVGTEAFF. The CDR3 DNA reads TGTGCCAGCAGCTTAGGACAGGCAGTGGGCACTGAAGCTTTCTTT.

This clonotype was counted ten times or more. The CDR3, as DNA: TGTGCCAGCAGTGGGGACAGGGTCGGGGAGCTGTTTTTT. It codes for CASSGDRVGELFF. J is TRBJ2-2 and V is TRBV6-1; the match to TRBD1 covers 9 bases. The germline gives CDR1 MNHNS, CDR2 SASEGT. The CDR3 contains 13 residues. The junction had 1 base not matched to a gene; V was cut back by 4 bases and J by 7 bases.

With respect to this clonotype: A read error may explain this, as a much larger clone is one base away. The chain's CDR3 is CASLRAGADTQYF. As DNA, the CDR3 is TGTGCCAGCCTCAGGGCGGGGGCAGATACGCAGTATTTT. This sequence joins TRBV6-6 and TRBJ2-3, with TRBD2 identical over 7 bases. The germline V gene has CDR1 MNHNY and CDR2 SVGAGI (reference sequence). The CDR3 is 13 residues long. V lost 8 bases and J lost 4; bases outside the gene matches: 6.

This clonotype appeared a few times. This rearrangement joins TRBV11-1 to TRBJ2-1; 10 bases fit TRBD2. Germline-derived CDR1 and CDR2 are SGHAT and FQDESV (reference sequence). V was clipped by 5 bases and J by 8 bases; unmatched bases: 12. CDR3 length: 16 amino acids. In DNA form, the CDR3 reads TGTGCCAGCAGCCCGCAACCGGGACTAGCGACGCATGAGCAGTTCTTC. This translates into CASSPQPGLATHEQFF.